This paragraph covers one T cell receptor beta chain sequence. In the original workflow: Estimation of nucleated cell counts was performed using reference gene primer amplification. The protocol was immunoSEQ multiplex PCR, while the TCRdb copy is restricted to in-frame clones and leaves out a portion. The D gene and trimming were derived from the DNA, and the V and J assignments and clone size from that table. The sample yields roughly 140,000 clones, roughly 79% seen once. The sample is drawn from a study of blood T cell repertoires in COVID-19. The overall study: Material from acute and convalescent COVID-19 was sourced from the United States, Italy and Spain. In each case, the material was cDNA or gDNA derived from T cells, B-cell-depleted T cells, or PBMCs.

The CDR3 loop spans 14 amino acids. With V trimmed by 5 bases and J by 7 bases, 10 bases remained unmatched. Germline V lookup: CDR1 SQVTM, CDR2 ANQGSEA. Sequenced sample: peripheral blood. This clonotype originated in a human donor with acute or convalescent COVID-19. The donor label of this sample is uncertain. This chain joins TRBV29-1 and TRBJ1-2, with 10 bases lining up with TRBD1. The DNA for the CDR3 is TGCAGCGTTCGAATGGGACAGGGGATAGGTGGCTACACCTTC. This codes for CSVRMGQGIGGYTF.